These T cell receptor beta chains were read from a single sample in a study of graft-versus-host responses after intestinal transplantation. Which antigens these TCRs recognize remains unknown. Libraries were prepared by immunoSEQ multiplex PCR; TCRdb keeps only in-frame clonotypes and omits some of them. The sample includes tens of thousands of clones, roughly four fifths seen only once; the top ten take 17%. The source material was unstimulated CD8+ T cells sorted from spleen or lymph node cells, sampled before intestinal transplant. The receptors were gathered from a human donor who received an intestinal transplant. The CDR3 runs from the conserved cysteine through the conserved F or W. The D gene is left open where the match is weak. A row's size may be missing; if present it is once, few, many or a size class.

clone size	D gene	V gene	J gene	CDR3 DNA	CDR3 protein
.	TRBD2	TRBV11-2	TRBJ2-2	TGTGCCAGCAGTTACTCCGGGACTAGCGGAGCCCCGAACACCGGGGAGCTGTTTTTT	CASSYSGTSGAPNTGELFF
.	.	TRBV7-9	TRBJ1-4	TGTGCCAGCAGCTTTAAAGGAGAAAAACTGTTTTTT	CASSFKGEKLFF
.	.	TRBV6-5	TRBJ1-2	TGTGCCAGCAGCCCCCCAAACAGAGGGGGCTACACCTTC	CASSPPNRGGYTF
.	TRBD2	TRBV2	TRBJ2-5	TGTGCCAGCAGTGGGCTAGCGGAGCAAGAGACCCAGTACTTC	CASSGLAEQETQYF
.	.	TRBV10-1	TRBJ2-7	TGCGCCAGCAGTGATATCGCGGCGGCTAGTTCTACGTACGAGCAGTACTTC	CASSDIAAASSTYEQYF
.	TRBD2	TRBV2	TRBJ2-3	TGTGCCAGCAGTGAGTCGCTCAGGAGAGCGGGGTTCTCTCGCACAGATACGCAGTATTTT	CASSESLRRAGFSRTDTQYF
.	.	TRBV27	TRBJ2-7	TGTGCCAGCAGTTTAAGCACCTTCGGTGAGCAGTACTTC	CASSLSTFGEQYF
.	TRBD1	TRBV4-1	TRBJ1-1	TGCGCCAGCAGCCCCCCCACAGGGGGGTGGACTGAAGCTTTCTTT	CASSPPTGGWTEAFF
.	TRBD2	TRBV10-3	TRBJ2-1	TGTGCCATAGGACTAGCGGACTACAATGAGCAGTTCTTC	CAIGLADYNEQFF
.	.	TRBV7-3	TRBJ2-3	TGTGCCAGCAGCCCTCTGGGGCTAGCCGCTAGCACAGATACGCAGTATTTT	CASSPLGLAASTDTQYF
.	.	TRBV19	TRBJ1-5	TGTGCCAGTAGTATGGAGGATTCTTTTAATCAGCCCCAGCATTTT	CASSMEDSFNQPQHF
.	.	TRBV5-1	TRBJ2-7	TGCGCCAGCAGCTTGCCTAGCCCCTACGAGCAGTACTTC	CASSLPSPYEQYF
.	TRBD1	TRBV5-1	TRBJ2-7	TGCGCCAGCGGTGGGACAGGGGGCTCCTACGAGCAGTACTTC	CASGGTGGSYEQYF
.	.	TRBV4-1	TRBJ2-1	TGCGCCAGCAGCCAAGAGGGACCCGGGTCTTACACGTACAATGAGCAGTTCTTC	CASSQEGPGSYTYNEQFF
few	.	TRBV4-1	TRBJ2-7	TGCGCCAGCAGCCAAGGGAACGAGCAGTACTTC	CASSQGNEQYF
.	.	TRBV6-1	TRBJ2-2	TGTGCCAGCAGCGACCGGGCAGCCGGGGAGCTGTTTTTT	CASSDRAAGELFF
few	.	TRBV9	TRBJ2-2	TGTGCCAGCAGCGTAGATTTGGAGGGGGCCGGGGAGCTGTTTTTT	CASSVDLEGAGELFF
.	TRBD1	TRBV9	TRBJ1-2	TGTGCCAGCAGCGTAGGACAGGGGGACTATGGCTACACCTTC	CASSVGQGDYGYTF
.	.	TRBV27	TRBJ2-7	TGTGCCAGCAGTTTATTCGGAGGGGGGCCTGTCTCCTACGAGCAGTACTTC	CASSLFGGGPVSYEQYF
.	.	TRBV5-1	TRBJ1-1	TGCGCCAGCAGTTTGAGATGGAACACTGAAGCTTTCTTT	CASSLRWNTEAFF
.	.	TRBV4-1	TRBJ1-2	TGCGCCAGCAGCCACCCCCTCCTAGAAAGGGAAGGAAGCCGGGGCTATGGCTACACCTTC	CASSHPLLEREGSRGYGYTF
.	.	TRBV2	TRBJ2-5	TGTGCCAGCAGGGGGACAGAAAGGGGAGGCCAAGAGACCCAGTACTTC	CASRGTERGGQETQYF
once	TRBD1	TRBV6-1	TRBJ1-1	TGTGCCAGCAGCGTTTCCTACGGGACAGTTGAAGCTTTCTTT	CASSVSYGTVEAFF
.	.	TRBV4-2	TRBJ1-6	TGTGCCAGCAGCCAAGGAACGGGCTATAATTCACCCCTCCACTTT	CASSQGTGYNSPLHF
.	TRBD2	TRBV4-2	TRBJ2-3	TGTGCCAGCAGCCAAGATGGGACTAGCGGGGGGGCTAGCACAGATACGCAGTATTTT	CASSQDGTSGGASTDTQYF
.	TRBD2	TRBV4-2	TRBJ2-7	TGTGCCAGCAGCCAAAATCAACGGGGGGCCTACGAGCAGTACTTC	CASSQNQRGAYEQYF
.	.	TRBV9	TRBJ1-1	TGTGCCAGCAGCGTAGTATCTGGGGACATGTCGAATGAAGCTTTCTTT	CASSVVSGDMSNEAFF
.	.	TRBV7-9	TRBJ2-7	TGTGCCAGCAGCTTAGCCGGCGGGGCGCTCTACGAGCAGTACTTC	CASSLAGGALYEQYF
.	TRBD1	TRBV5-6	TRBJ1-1	TGTGCCAGCAGCCTGACAGGGGGCACTGAAGCTTTCTTT	CASSLTGGTEAFF